The rows below give T cell receptor beta chains drawn from one sample of a study of blood T cell repertoires in COVID-19. Generated by immunoSEQ multiplex PCR, the TCRdb table keeps only in-frame clones and is missing some. Seen here are 120,000 to 150,000 clones, around 81% observed once, and the top ten hold about 8%. The sequenced material came from peripheral blood. The receptors were sampled from a human donor with acute or convalescent COVID-19. The donor label of this sample is uncertain. The CDR3 runs from the conserved cysteine through the conserved F or W. A D gene is named only where the DNA matches it firmly. Only part of the rows carry a size: once, few, many, or a class if the clone is expanded.

- | TRBJ2-5 | TRBV10-1 | TRBD2 | CASSESSSGLQETQYF | TGCGCCAGCAGTGAGTCTTCTAGCGGACTACAAGAGACCCAGTACTTC
- | TRBJ2-1 | TRBV5-1 | - | CASSLGLGAVEQFF | TGCGCCAGCAGCTTGGGACTAGGTGCAGTTGAGCAGTTCTTC
- | TRBJ1-1 | TRBV30 | - | CAWSEAGNTEAFF | TGTGCCTGGAGTGAGGCAGGGAACACTGAAGCTTTCTTT
- | TRBJ2-2 | TRBV5-1 | - | CASSFTVLGFSGELFF | TGCGCCAGCAGCTTTACCGTACTAGGGTTCTCCGGGGAGCTGTTTTTT
- | TRBJ1-1 | TRBV5-1 | - | CASSSRTVSNTEAFF | TGCGCCAGCAGCTCCCGGACAGTTTCGAACACTGAAGCTTTCTTT
- | TRBJ1-2 | TRBV10-3 | TRBD1 | CAISEGGGGRYYGYTF | TGTGCCATCAGTGAGGGAGGAGGGGGCAGGTACTATGGCTACACCTTC
- | TRBJ1-1 | TRBV29-1 | - | CSVVQGLEAFF | TGCAGCGTTGTTCAGGGCCTTGAAGCTTTCTTT
- | TRBJ2-3 | TRBV6-5 | - | CASIVYPDTQYF | TGTGCCAGCATAGTTTATCCAGATACGCAGTATTTT
- | TRBJ1-1 | TRBV10-2 | - | CASRASRGPGSTEAFF | TGCGCCAGCAGGGCCTCGCGAGGGCCGGGATCCACTGAAGCTTTCTTT
few | TRBJ2-7 | TRBV6-6 | TRBD1 | CASSSTGQHEQYF | TGTGCCAGCAGTTCGACAGGGCAACACGAGCAGTACTTC
many | TRBJ2-1 | TRBV5-4 | - | CASSLRTGLENEQFF | TGTGCCAGCAGCTTGCGCACCGGACTGGAGAATGAGCAGTTCTTC
- | TRBJ2-7 | TRBV11-2 | - | CASSRDSGEQYF | TGTGCCAGCAGCCGGGACTCAGGGGAGCAGTACTTC
- | TRBJ2-2 | TRBV3-1/TRBV3-2 | TRBD2 | CASSPSGGGGELFF | TGTGCCAGCAGCCCTAGCGGGGGAGGCGGGGAGCTGTTTTTT
- | TRBJ2-1 | TRBV24-1 | TRBD1 | CATKGTGSYNEQFF | TGTGCCACCAAAGGGACAGGCTCCTACAATGAGCAGTTCTTC
- | TRBJ2-7 | TRBV7-9 | TRBD1 | CASSLGWTGPVGEQYF | TGTGCCAGCAGCTTAGGATGGACAGGGCCGGTCGGCGAGCAGTACTTC
- | TRBJ1-2 | TRBV5-1 | - | CASSLGPRQVGYTF | TGCGCCAGCAGCTTGGGGCCCCGACAGGTCGGCTACACCTTC
- | TRBJ1-1 | TRBV7-6 | - | CASSPDGDYEAFF | TGTGCCAGCAGCCCAGACGGAGATTATGAAGCTTTCTTT
- | TRBJ1-2 | TRBV13 | - | CASSLGRGDGYTF | TGTGCCAGCAGCTTAGGCAGGGGTGATGGCTACACCTTC
- | TRBJ2-2 | TRBV5-4 | - | CASQRGTLNTGELFF | TGTGCCAGCCAAAGGGGGACATTGAACACCGGGGAGCTGTTTTTT
- | TRBJ2-2 | TRBV7-9 | TRBD1 | CASSSFGQGQENTGELFF | TGTGCCAGCAGCTCCTTTGGACAGGGACAGGAGAACACCGGGGAGCTGTTTTTT
once | TRBJ1-3 | TRBV3-1/TRBV3-2 | TRBD1 | CASSQGTGSSGNTIYF | TGTGCCAGCAGCCAAGGGACAGGGTCCTCTGGAAACACCATATATTTT
- | TRBJ1-1 | TRBV2 | TRBD1 | CASSESGQGWPEAFF | TGTGCCAGCAGTGAGTCGGGACAGGGGTGGCCTGAAGCTTTCTTT
- | TRBJ1-2 | TRBV6-6 | - | CASSYGTGSNYGYTF | TGTGCCAGCAGTTACGGCACGGGAAGTAACTATGGCTACACCTTC
- | TRBJ2-3 | TRBV12-3/TRBV12-4 | - | CASSQRADTQYF | TGTGCCAGCAGCCAGCGTGCGGATACGCAGTATTTT
- | TRBJ2-1 | TRBV5-6 | TRBD2 | CASSLVSSGFSYNEQFF | TGTGCCAGCAGCTTGGTTTCTAGCGGATTCTCCTACAATGAGCAGTTCTTC
- | TRBJ1-6 | TRBV14 | - | CASSQGVERSPLHF | TGTGCCAGCAGCCAGGGAGTGGAACGGTCACCCCTCCACTTT
- | TRBJ1-1 | TRBV19 | TRBD1 | CASSIRTGQGDTEAFF | TGTGCCAGTAGTATCAGGACAGGCCAAGGAGACACTGAAGCTTTCTTT
once | TRBJ1-6 | TRBV6-1 | - | CASSETQGGNSPLHF | TGTGCCAGCAGTGAAACCCAGGGAGGTAATTCACCCCTCCACTTT
- | TRBJ1-2 | TRBV5-1 | TRBD1 | CASSGGIRQGNYGYTF | TGCGCCAGCAGCGGGGGGATACGACAGGGTAACTATGGCTACACCTTC
- | TRBJ1-2 | TRBV21-1 | - | CASSLLRRYGYTF | TGTGCCAGCAGCTTACTACGGAGGTATGGCTACACCTTC
- | TRBJ1-2 | TRBV5-1 | TRBD1 | CASSLARGQVDYGYTF | TGCGCCAGCAGCTTGGCCAGGGGGCAGGTTGACTATGGCTACACCTTC
- | TRBJ1-5 | TRBV2 | - | CASSPDSNYQPQHF | TGTGCCAGCAGCCCCGACAGTAACTATCAGCCCCAGCATTTT
- | TRBJ1-1 | TRBV11-2 | - | CASSTRSSNTEAFF | TGTGCCAGCAGCACCCGGAGCTCGAACACTGAAGCTTTCTTT